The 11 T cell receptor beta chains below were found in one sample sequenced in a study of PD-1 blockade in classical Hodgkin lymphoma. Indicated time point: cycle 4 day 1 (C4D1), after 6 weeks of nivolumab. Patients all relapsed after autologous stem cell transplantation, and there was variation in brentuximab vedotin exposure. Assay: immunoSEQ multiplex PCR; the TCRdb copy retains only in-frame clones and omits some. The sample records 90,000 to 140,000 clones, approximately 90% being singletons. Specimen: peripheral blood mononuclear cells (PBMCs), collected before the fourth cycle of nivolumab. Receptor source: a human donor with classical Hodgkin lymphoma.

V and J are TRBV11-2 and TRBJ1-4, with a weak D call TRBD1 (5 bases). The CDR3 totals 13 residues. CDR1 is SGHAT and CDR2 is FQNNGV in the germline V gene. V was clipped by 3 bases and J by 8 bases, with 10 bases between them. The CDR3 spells CASSFSAGEKLFF. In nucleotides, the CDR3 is TGTGCCAGCAGCTTTTCTGCAGGGGAAAAACTGTTTTTT.

CDR3 in amino acids: CASSLVRGLAGEQFF. Here the CDR3 DNA reads TGTGCCAGCAGCTTAGTGCGGGGCCTCGCCGGGGAGCAGTTCTTC. This sequence joins TRBV7-2 and TRBJ2-1; TRBD2 is a possible D gene (6 bases). From germline, CDR1 is SGHTA and CDR2 FQGNSA. With 1 base removed from V and 10 bases from J, the gap between germline ends came to 17 bases. The CDR3 covers 15 residues.

CDR3 sequence reads: CASSTSGRYTGELFF. The CDR3 coding sequence is TGTGCCAGCAGTACCTCCGGGAGGTACACCGGGGAGCTGTTTTTT. The V call is TRBV6-5, the J call TRBJ2-2, with TRBD2 matching over 7 bases. CDR1 and CDR2 (germline): MNHEY, SVGAGI. The V and J ends lost 5 bases and 3 bases, in that order; junction bases with no gene match: 6. The length of the CDR3 is 15 residues.

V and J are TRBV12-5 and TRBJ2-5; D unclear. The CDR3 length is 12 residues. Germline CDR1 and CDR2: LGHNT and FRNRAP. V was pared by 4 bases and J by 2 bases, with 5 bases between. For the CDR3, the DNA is TGTGCTAGTGGTTGGGGACAAGAGACCCAGTACTTC. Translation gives CASGWGQETQYF.

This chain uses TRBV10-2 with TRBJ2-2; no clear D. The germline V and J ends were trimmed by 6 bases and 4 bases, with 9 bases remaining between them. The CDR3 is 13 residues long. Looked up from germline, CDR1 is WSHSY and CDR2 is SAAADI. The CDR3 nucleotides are TGCGCCAGCAGGCGCCGACTCACCGGGGAGCTGTTTTTT. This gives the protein CASRRRLTGELFF.

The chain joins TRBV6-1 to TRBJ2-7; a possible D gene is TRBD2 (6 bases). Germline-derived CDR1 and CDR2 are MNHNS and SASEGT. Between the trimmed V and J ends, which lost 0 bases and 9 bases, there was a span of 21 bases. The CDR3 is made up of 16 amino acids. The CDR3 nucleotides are TGTGCCAGCAGTGAAGCGGGAAAGGGGACTCGTCGGTGGCAGTACTTC. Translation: CASSEAGKGTRRWQYF.

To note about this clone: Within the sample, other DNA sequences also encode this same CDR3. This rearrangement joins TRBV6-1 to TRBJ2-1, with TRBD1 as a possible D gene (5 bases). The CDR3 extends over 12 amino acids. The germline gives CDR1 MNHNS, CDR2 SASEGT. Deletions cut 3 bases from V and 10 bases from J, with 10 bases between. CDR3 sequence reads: CASSDPGNEQFF. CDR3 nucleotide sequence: TGTGCCAGCAGTGACCCAGGGAACGAGCAGTTCTTC.

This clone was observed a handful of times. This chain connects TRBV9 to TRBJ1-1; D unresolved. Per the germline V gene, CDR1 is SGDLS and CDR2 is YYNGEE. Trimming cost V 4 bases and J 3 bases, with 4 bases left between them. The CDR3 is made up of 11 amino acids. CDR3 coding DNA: TGTGCCAGCAGCCAGTACACTGAAGCTTTCTTT. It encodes CASSQYTEAFF.

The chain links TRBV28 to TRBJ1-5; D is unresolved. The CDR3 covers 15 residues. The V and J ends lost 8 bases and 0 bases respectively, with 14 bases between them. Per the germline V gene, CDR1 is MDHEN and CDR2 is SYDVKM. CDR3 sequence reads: CASLLAAYSNQPQHF. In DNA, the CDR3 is TGTGCCAGCCTCCTGGCCGCTTATAGCAATCAGCCCCAGCATTTT.

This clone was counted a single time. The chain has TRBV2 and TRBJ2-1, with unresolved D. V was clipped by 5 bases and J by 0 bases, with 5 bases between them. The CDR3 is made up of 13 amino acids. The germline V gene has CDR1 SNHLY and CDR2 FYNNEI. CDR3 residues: CASSRSSYNEQFF. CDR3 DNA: TGTGCCAGCAGTCGGAGCTCCTACAATGAGCAGTTCTTC.

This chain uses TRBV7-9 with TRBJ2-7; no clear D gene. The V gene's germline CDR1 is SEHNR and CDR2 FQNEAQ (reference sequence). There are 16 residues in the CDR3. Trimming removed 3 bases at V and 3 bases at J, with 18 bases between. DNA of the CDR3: TGTGCCAGCAGCTTTGGTACCGTCGCACCCCACTACGAGCAGTACTTC. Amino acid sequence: CASSFGTVAPHYEQYF.